The 27 T cell receptor beta chains in this list originate from one sample, sequenced in a study of CD8+ T cells in alopecia areata. Described treatment: oral pan-JAK inhibitor, 5-10 mg twice daily. Sequencing relied on a cDNA template that was reverse transcribed from extracted RNA. Libraries were prepared by immunoSEQ multiplex PCR; TCRdb keeps only in-frame clonotypes and omits some of them. The sample lists about 270,000 clones, about 62% occurring once. Sequenced material: CD4+ T cells sorted from blood, taken at approximately week 52, from a patient treated with tofacitinib. The receptors stem from a human donor with alopecia areata.

The V call is TRBV7-9, the J call TRBJ1-5; the D gene is possibly TRBD1 (5 bases). The germline gives CDR1 SEHNR, CDR2 FQNEAQ (reference sequence). Trimming took 5 bases from V and 7 from J, leaving 15 bases between them. This CDR3 has 14 residues. CDR3 sequence reads: CASSPGGVGQPQHF. The DNA of the CDR3 is TGTGCCAGCAGCCCTGGGGGAGTTGGACAGCCCCAGCATTTT.

About this clone itself: This CDR3 is also generated by other DNA sequences in the sample. J is TRBJ2-3 and V is TRBV5-1; D call uncertain. The CDR3 loop spans 13 amino acids. In germline, CDR1 is SGHRS, CDR2 YFSETQ. The V end lost 0 bases, the J end lost 1 base, and 3 bases lay between the germline ends. The CDR3 DNA follows: TGCGCCAGCAGCTTGGGTGGCACAGATACGCAGTATTTT. Translation gives CASSLGGTDTQYF.

This clone showed up just a few times. This rearrangement joins TRBV25-1 to TRBJ1-2, with D hard to call. CDR3 size: 12 residues. V was shortened by 1 base and J by 4 bases, with 4 bases between the two germline ends. Germline-derived CDR1 and CDR2 are MGHDK and SYGVNS. For the CDR3, the DNA is TGTGCCAGCAGTGAATGGGGCTATGGCTACACCTTC. As protein: CASSEWGYGYTF.

This chain links TRBV6-6 with TRBJ1-2, with 8 bases identical to TRBD1. The CDR3 covers 15 residues. CDR1 is MNHNY and CDR2 is SVGAGI in the germline V gene (reference sequence). With V trimmed by 5 bases and J by 5 bases, 10 bases remained unmatched. The CDR3 protein is CASSQSDRGIYGYTF. The CDR3 coding sequence is TGTGCCAGCAGTCAATCAGACAGGGGCATATATGGCTACACCTTC.

There are a few counts of this clone. The V and J genes are TRBV4-1 and TRBJ1-1; unclear D gene. V lost 2 bases, J lost 1 base, and 8 bases lay in between. The CDR3 sequence is 14 residues long. Germline loops: CDR1 MGHRA, CDR2 YSYEKL. CDR3 protein: CASSQYAQNTEAFF. CDR3 nucleotides: TGCGCCAGCAGCCAATACGCTCAGAACACTGAAGCTTTCTTT.

The rearrangement links TRBV29-1 to TRBJ1-2, with 8 nucleotides matching TRBD1. The V gene end was trimmed by 5 bases and the J gene end by 7 bases; junction bases not matched to a gene: 12. This CDR3 spans 14 amino acids. Germline lookup yields CDR1 SQVTM and CDR2 ANQGSEA. The CDR3 DNA sequence: TGCAGCGTTTCTCGGACAGGGAGGGAGCTTGGCTACACCTTC. Translated: CSVSRTGRELGYTF.

The chain combines TRBV2 with TRBJ1-1, with D perhaps matching TRBD1 (6 bases). Germline V gene sequence: CDR1 SNHLY, CDR2 FYNNEI. The CDR3 consists of 13 residues. The V end was cut by 7 bases, the J end by 1 base, with 10 bases between. The CDR3 region has the DNA TGTGCCAGCATCCGGGACACGAACACTGAAGCTTTCTTT. This sequence encodes CASIRDTNTEAFF.

In its sample, this clone was seen a few times. This chain uses TRBV5-4 with TRBJ2-2, with D perhaps TRBD2 (6 bases). The CDR3 runs 15 residues. Germline V gene lookup returns CDR1 SGHNT and CDR2 YYREEE (reference sequence). Trimming cost V 3 bases and J 1 base, with 10 bases left between them. The CDR3 bases are TGTGCCAGCAGCTCGGGAGCTCTGAACACCGGGGAGCTGTTTTTT. It is translated as CASSSGALNTGELFF.

The V gene is TRBV7-8, the J gene TRBJ2-5; 9 bases agree with TRBD2. Germline CDR1 SGHVS, CDR2 FQNEAQ. The CDR3 covers 17 residues. J gave up 3 bases and V 0 bases, and 8 bases lay outside the gene matches. CDR3 sequence: CASSLARLAEKKETQYF. The CDR3, as DNA: TGTGCCAGCAGCTTAGCACGACTAGCGGAGAAAAAAGAGACCCAGTACTTC. Drawing the rest from reference TRBV7-8 and TRBJ2-5, the complete variable domain is GAGVSQSPRYKVAKRGQDVALRCDPISGHVSLFWYQQALGQGPEFLTYFQNEAQLDKSGLPSDRFFAERPEGSVSTLKIQRTQQEDSAVYLCASSLARLAEKKETQYFGPGTRLLVL.

This clone was counted only a few times. The V and J genes are TRBV15 and TRBJ1-4; a possible D gene is TRBD1 (5 bases). In germline, CDR1 is LNHNV, CDR2 YYDKDF (reference sequence). The CDR3 is 16 residues long. V was pared by 0 bases and J by 8 bases, with 16 bases between. CDR3 in DNA: TGTGCCACCAGCAGAGAACAAAGGGGAGGTGGGGAAAAACTGTTTTTT. Protein product: CATSREQRGGGEKLFF. Full variable domain (outside the CDR3, taken from reference TRBV15 and TRBJ1-4): DAMVIQNPRYQVTQFGKPVTLSCSQTLNHNVMYWYQQKSSQAPKLLFHYYDKDFNNEADTPDNFQSRRPNTSFCFLDIRSPGLGDTAMYLCATSREQRGGGEKLFFGSGTQLSVL.

There are a few counts of this clone. V usage is TRBV5-6 and J usage is TRBJ2-3; no definite D call. The CDR3 is 14 amino acids. Per the germline V gene, CDR1 is SGHDT and CDR2 is YYEEEE. The germline V and J ends were trimmed by 5 bases and 1 base, with 11 bases remaining between them. DNA for the CDR3: TGTGCCAGCAGTTCGGGTGGCGGCACAGATACGCAGTATTTT. Translating it yields CASSSGGGTDTQYF.

The gene calls are TRBV23-1 and TRBJ2-7; 9 bases are shared with TRBD1. TRBV23-1 counts as an open reading frame of uncertain function. V lost 3 bases to trimming and J lost 6 bases; unmatched junction nucleotides: 15. The CDR3 runs to 17 residues. In DNA, the CDR3 is TGCGCCAGCAGTCAGCCCTCCTTCAAGACAGGGGGATGCGAGCAGTACTTC. Amino acids: CASSQPSFKTGGCEQYF.

This chain uses TRBV25-1 with TRBJ2-3; the match to TRBD2 covers 7 bases. The CDR3 length is 16 residues. The germline V gene has CDR1 MGHDK and CDR2 SYGVNS. Losses at the gene ends were 2 bases for V and 2 bases for J; bases not matched to a gene: 7. The CDR3 DNA reads as TGTGCCAGCAGTGAACGAGCGGGGAGGTCCACAGATACGCAGTATTTT. This gives the protein CASSERAGRSTDTQYF.

The chain's CDR3 is CASSRPGSYEQYF. The CDR3, as DNA: TGTGCCAGCAGCAGGCCAGGCTCCTACGAGCAGTACTTC. The chain employs TRBV7-2 and TRBJ2-7; D unresolved. Germline V lookup: CDR1 SGHTA, CDR2 FQGNSA. This CDR3 is built from 13 residues. V gave up 5 bases and J gave up 0 bases, with 8 bases separating them.

This rearrangement joins TRBV7-2 to TRBJ2-2, with TRBD1 identical over 9 bases. Germline CDR1 is SGHTA and CDR2 is FQGNSA. Trimming cost V 4 bases and J 4 bases; bases outside gene matches: 7. The CDR3 is made up of 16 amino acids. The chain's CDR3 is CASSSFRQGVTGELFF. The CDR3 DNA reads TGTGCCAGCAGCTCCTTTCGACAGGGGGTCACCGGGGAGCTGTTTTTT.

There are a few counts of this clone. The same CDR3 is also encoded by other DNA sequences in this sample. CDR3 loop: CSVEGGQETQYF. The CDR3 bases are TGCAGCGTGGAGGGGGGCCAAGAGACCCAGTACTTC. The chain recombines TRBV29-1 with TRBJ2-5, with D perhaps TRBD1 or TRBD2 (6 bases each). Trimming shortened V by 6 bases and J by 1 base, and 9 bases separated the two germline ends. This CDR3 has 12 residues. CDR1 SQVTM and CDR2 ANQGSEA come from the germline V gene.

A few counts support this clone. This chain uses TRBV7-2 with TRBJ2-1; D is uncertain. Between the trimmed V and J ends, which lost 2 bases and 9 bases, there was a span of 11 bases. In germline, CDR1 is SGHTA, CDR2 FQGNSA. CDR3 length equals 13 residues. CDR3 sequence: CASSLSTLGEQFF. The CDR3 region has the DNA TGTGCCAGCAGCTTATCTACTTTGGGTGAGCAGTTCTTC.

This clone was seen a few times. The chain joins TRBV29-1 to TRBJ1-5, with 7 nucleotides matching TRBD1. Germline V CDR1 and CDR2: SQVTM, ANQGSEA. The CDR3 is made up of 14 amino acids. V lost 7 bases and J lost 11; bases outside the gene matches: 17. This chain's CDR3 is CSAWIRGVRSAQHF. For the CDR3, the DNA is TGCAGCGCCTGGATCAGGGGGGTCCGTTCAGCCCAGCATTTT. Complete variable domain (other parts from reference TRBV29-1 and TRBJ1-5): SAVISQKPSRDICQRGTSLTIQCQVDSQVTMMFWYRQQPGQSLTLIATANQGSEATYESGFVIDKFPISRPNLTFSTLTVSNMSPEDSSIYLCSAWIRGVRSAQHFGDGTRLSIL.

The V call is TRBV5-1, the J call TRBJ2-1, with D unresolved. The length of the CDR3 is 15 residues. Germline V gives CDR1 SGHRS, CDR2 YFSETQ. V was trimmed by 4 bases and J by 2 bases, leaving 13 bases between them. The chain's CDR3 is CASSTRRQTYNEQFF. As DNA, the CDR3 is TGCGCCAGCAGCACCCGACGGCAGACCTACAATGAGCAGTTCTTC.

In the case of this clone: Sequence at one end of the junction differs from germline and may be a read error. The CDR3 sequence: CASTLSGGALETQYF. The CDR3, as DNA: TGTGCCAGCACCTTGAGCGGGGGGGCTTTGGAGACCCAGTACTTC. This sequence joins TRBV5-6 and TRBJ2-5; 10 nucleotides align to TRBD2. The germline CDR1 and CDR2 sequences are SGHDT and YYEEEE. The CDR3 has 15 amino acids.

The J gene is TRBJ1-2, the V gene TRBV5-6; 9 bases are a match to TRBD1. CDR3 size: 15 residues. Trimming removed 0 bases from V and 8 bases from J; junction bases left unmatched: 8. The germline V gene encodes CDR1 SGHDT and CDR2 YYEEEE. CDR3: CASSLANRGPLGYTF. The CDR3 nucleotides are TGTGCCAGCAGCTTGGCCAACAGGGGGCCGTTGGGCTACACCTTC. The full variable domain, in which reference TRBV5-6 and TRBJ1-2 provide the parts outside the CDR3, is DAGVTQSPTHLIKTRGQQVTLRCSPKSGHDTVSWYQQALGQGPQFIFQYYEEEERQRGNFPDRFSGHQFPNYSSELNVNALLLGDSALYLCASSLANRGPLGYTFGSGTRLTVV.

CDR3 nucleotide sequence: TGCGCCAGCATGGGATGGGGTGGTAGTTCCTACGAGCAGTACTTC. It specifies CASMGWGGSSYEQYF. V and J are TRBV4-1 and TRBJ2-7; D remains ambiguous. This CDR3 contains 15 residues. CDR1 is MGHRA, CDR2 YSYEKL, per germline. Trimming took off 7 bases at V and 1 base at J, with 17 bases between the two ends.

J is TRBJ2-1 and V is TRBV5-6; D gene unclear. From germline, CDR1 is SGHDT and CDR2 YYEEEE. The CDR3 is 14 amino acids. Deletions cut 5 bases from V and 5 bases from J, with 14 bases between. The CDR3: CASRFPDRNNEQFF. In nucleotides, the CDR3 is TGTGCCAGCAGATTCCCGGACCGAAACAATGAGCAGTTCTTC.

The chain couples TRBV5-4 to TRBJ2-3; D might be TRBD1 or TRBD2, each matching 6 bases. The CDR3 runs 15 residues. With 4 bases removed from V and 5 bases from J, the gap between germline ends came to 17 bases. Looked up from germline, CDR1 is SGHNT and CDR2 is YYREEE (reference sequence). The CDR3 here is CASSKGGGGGDTQYF. Written as DNA, the CDR3 is TGTGCCAGCAGCAAGGGGGGTGGAGGAGGAGATACGCAGTATTTT. Full variable domain (rest looked up from reference TRBV5-4 and TRBJ2-3): ETGVTQSPTHLIKTRGQQVTLRCSSQSGHNTVSWYQQALGQGPQFIFQYYREEENGRGNFPPRFSGLQFPNYSSELNVNALELDDSALYLCASSKGGGGGDTQYFGPGTRLTVL.

The chain combines TRBV5-1 with TRBJ2-3; 8 bases line up with TRBD1. Germline values: CDR1 SGHRS, CDR2 YFSETQ. Trimming at V came to 4 bases and at J to 4 bases, leaving 2 bases not matched to a gene. The CDR3 is made up of 13 amino acids. DNA of the CDR3: TGCGCCAGCAGCGGACAGGGTCCAGATACGCAGTATTTT. Translation gives CASSGQGPDTQYF.

The V and J genes are TRBV30 and TRBJ2-5; 7 bases are shared with TRBD2. V lost 4 bases to trimming and J lost 0 bases; unmatched junction nucleotides: 8. The CDR3 consists of 15 residues. Germline V lookup: CDR1 GTSNPN, CDR2 SVGIG (reference sequence). CDR3 loop: CAWTGGTTNQETQYF. As DNA, the CDR3 is TGTGCCTGGACGGGGGGTACAACTAACCAAGAGACCCAGTACTTC.

This chain links TRBV30 with TRBJ1-1; maybe TRBD1 (5 bases). Between the trimmed V and J ends, which lost 4 bases and 1 base, there was a span of 10 bases. The germline gives CDR1 GTSNPN, CDR2 SVGIG (reference sequence). This CDR3 has 13 amino acids. The CDR3 coding sequence is TGTGCCTGGAAACACGGGGGGAACACTGAAGCTTTCTTT. Amino acids: CAWKHGGNTEAFF.